The next 24 T cell receptor beta chains were all read from a single sample in a study of cytomegalovirus exposure and HLA in healthy donors. 60 Vbeta and 13 Jbeta primers were used in PCR. TCRdb's copy holds only in-frame clones and misses some; the assay was immunoSEQ multiplex PCR. The table includes under 300,000 clones, approximately 81% detected once. The sample was PBMCs. These receptors all stem from a woman aged 60-75 years in good health and CMV-seropositive.

V is TRBV7-9 and J is TRBJ2-5, with a tentative D call TRBD1 (5 bases). There are 16 residues in the CDR3. The ends were cut back, 1 base at V and 5 bases at J, with 17 bases in the middle. Germline assignment: CDR1 SEHNR and CDR2 FQNEAQ (reference sequence). For the CDR3, the DNA is TGTGCCAGCAGCTTAGACTATAGCAGGGTCTCGGAGACCCAGTACTTC. Translated: CASSLDYSRVSETQYF.

The CDR3 region has the DNA TGTGCCAGCCCGGGACAATCACTTTATGGCTACACCTTC. This translates into CASPGQSLYGYTF. The chain joins TRBV6-1 to TRBJ1-2; D might be TRBD1 (6 bases). The CDR3 covers 13 residues. The germline gives CDR1 MNHNS, CDR2 SASEGT. Trimming pared 8 bases from V and 5 bases from J, leaving 15 bases between.

CDR3: CSVFPTQPGGYTF. The CDR3 DNA reads as TGCAGCGTTTTTCCAACTCAGCCGGGTGGCTACACCTTC. The rearrangement links TRBV29-1 to TRBJ1-2, with D uncertain. This CDR3 is 13 amino acids long. Between the trimmed V and J ends, which lost 5 bases and 7 bases, there was a span of 17 bases. Looked up from germline, CDR1 is SQVTM and CDR2 is ANQGSEA.

V is TRBV27 and J is TRBJ1-2; D is perhaps TRBD1 (5 bases). Between the trimmed V and J ends, which lost 6 bases and 7 bases, there was a span of 15 bases. CDR3 length equals 13 residues. Germline lookup yields CDR1 MNHEY and CDR2 SMNVEV (reference sequence). The CDR3 is CASRGGEGGGYTF. CDR3 DNA: TGTGCCAGCAGAGGAGGGGAAGGCGGTGGCTACACCTTC.

The rearrangement uses TRBV9 and TRBJ2-7, with TRBD2 matching over 10 bases. The CDR3 consists of 15 residues. Looked up from germline, CDR1 is SGDLS and CDR2 is YYNGEE. The ends lost 0 bases at V and 2 bases at J; junction bases unmatched: 2. CDR3 DNA sequence: TGTGCCAGCAGCGTAGAAGCGGGAGGGGCCTACGAGCAGTACTTC. It yields the protein CASSVEAGGAYEQYF.

The chain is built from TRBV15 and TRBJ2-6, with a possible D match to TRBD2 (6 bases). This CDR3 region has 15 residues. Germline lookup yields CDR1 LNHNV and CDR2 YYDKDF (reference sequence). Between the trimmed V and J ends, which lost 3 bases and 2 bases, there was a span of 8 bases. The CDR3 nucleotides read TGTGCCACCAGCAGGGGGGGTACTGGGGCCAACGTCCTGACTTTC. Its translation: CATSRGGTGANVLTF.

The chain links TRBV7-9 to TRBJ1-1, with D maybe TRBD1 (5 bases). The V end was cut by 1 base, the J end by 1 base, with 10 bases between. CDR3 length: 15 residues. CDR1 is SEHNR and CDR2 is FQNEAQ in the germline V gene (reference sequence). For the CDR3, the DNA is TGTGCCAGCAGCTTAGTTGGGGCGCGGAACACTGAAGCTTTCTTT. This sequence encodes CASSLVGARNTEAFF. Variable domain in full (rest from reference TRBV7-9 and TRBJ1-1): DTGVSQNPRHKITKRGQNVTFRCDPISEHNRLYWYRQTLGQGPEFLTYFQNEAQLEKSRLLSDRFSAERPKGSFSTLEIQRTEQGDSAMYLCASSLVGARNTEAFFGQGTRLTVV.

J is TRBJ1-1 and V is TRBV7-9; D unclear. This CDR3 is 12 amino acids long. CDR1 is SEHNR, CDR2 FQNEAQ, per germline (reference sequence). V dropped 5 bases and J dropped 4 bases, with 8 bases sitting between them. The CDR3 loop is CASSQISTEAFF. The CDR3 region has the DNA TGTGCCAGCAGCCAAATCAGCACTGAAGCTTTCTTT.

V and J are TRBV19 and TRBJ1-1; weak D call: TRBD1 (5 bases). From germline, CDR1 is LNHDA and CDR2 SQIVND (reference sequence). V was pared by 7 bases and J by 3 bases, with 18 bases between. The CDR3 runs to 15 residues. The CDR3 nucleotides are TGTGCCAGTATCCCTCTGGGGCAGGAGTACACTGAAGCTTTCTTT. Translated: CASIPLGQEYTEAFF.

The V and J genes are TRBV7-9 and TRBJ2-7, with a possible D match to TRBD2 (6 bases). Trimming removed 0 bases at V and 6 bases at J, with 9 bases between. Germline CDR1 reads SEHNR; CDR2 reads FQNEAQ (reference sequence). The CDR3 is 13 amino acids. The CDR3 DNA sequence: TGTGCCAGCAGCTTAGCTTCGGGGGTCGAGCAGTACTTC. Translation: CASSLASGVEQYF.

This chain links TRBV27 with TRBJ2-7; D possibly corresponds to TRBD1 (6 bases). Trimming shortened V by 6 bases and J by 6 bases, and 18 bases separated the two germline ends. The length of the CDR3 is 14 residues. Germline CDR1 is MNHEY and CDR2 is SMNVEV (reference sequence). CDR3 residues: CASSGTPPWGEQYF. The CDR3, as DNA: TGTGCCAGCAGCGGGACACCTCCTTGGGGCGAGCAGTACTTC.

This clone was seen just once. Other DNA sequences from this sample encode an identical CDR3 as well. The rearrangement links TRBV10-3 to TRBJ2-5; D call uncertain. The CDR3 consists of 15 residues. Between the trimmed V and J ends, which lost 2 bases and 4 bases, there was a span of 14 bases. Germline V gene data show CDR1 as ENHRY and CDR2 as SYGVKD. The CDR3 loop reads CAISEGPGDSETQYF. The CDR3 DNA sequence: TGTGCCATCAGTGAGGGTCCTGGAGATTCAGAGACCCAGTACTTC.

The rearrangement joins TRBV6-4 to TRBJ2-2; 11 nucleotides align to TRBD2. The CDR3 has 15 amino acids. Per the germline V gene, CDR1 is MRHNA and CDR2 is SNTAGT. Trimming took 5 bases from V and 4 from J; bases not matched to a gene: 3. CDR3 in amino acids: CASSRGTSGTGELFF. CDR3 sequence (DNA): TGTGCCAGCAGTCGAGGGACTAGCGGCACCGGGGAGCTGTTTTTT.

The CDR3 DNA follows: TGTGCCAGCAGCCTACAGGGGACCTATAATTCACCCCTCCACTTT. Translation: CASSLQGTYNSPLHF. The chain recombines TRBV25-1 with TRBJ1-6, with 7 positions matching TRBD1. V trimming: 6 bases; J trimming: 2 bases; junction bases outside the gene matches: 4. The CDR3 totals 15 residues. Germline V gene sequence: CDR1 MGHDK, CDR2 SYGVNS.

This clone was counted between two and nine times. The chain joins TRBV4-1 to TRBJ2-2, with 16 bases matching TRBD2. Germline-derived CDR1 and CDR2 are MGHRA and YSYEKL. V was clipped by 1 base and J by 8 bases; unmatched bases: 10. The CDR3 is 19 residues long. Here the CDR3 reads CASSQAGTSGRGRSGELFF. The CDR3 DNA reads as TGCGCCAGCAGCCAAGCCGGGACTAGCGGGAGGGGACGTTCGGGGGAGCTGTTTTTT.

This clone was detected only a few times. The rearrangement joins TRBV6-6 to TRBJ2-5; 9 nucleotides agree with TRBD1. The J call could be wrong; TRBJ2-7 is a better fit for the DNA end. The germline V gene has CDR1 MNHNY and CDR2 SVGAGI (reference sequence). The CDR3 runs 14 residues. CDR3 sequence (DNA): TGTGCCAGCGGGGGACAGGGAGGGTCCTACGAGCAGTACTTC. Amino acid sequence: CASGGQGGSYEQYF.

The chain has TRBV2 and TRBJ1-2, with D tentatively TRBD1 (5 bases). The ends were cut back, 5 bases at V and 8 bases at J, with 9 bases in the middle. Looked up from germline, CDR1 is SNHLY and CDR2 is FYNNEI. The CDR3 totals 11 residues. The CDR3 here is CASSQTVGYTF. Written as DNA, the CDR3 is TGTGCCAGCAGTCAGACAGTCGGCTACACCTTC.

This clone has more than one count but fewer than ten. CDR3: CASSQRQGVRNEQFF. In DNA form, the CDR3 reads TGTGCCAGCAGTCAAAGACAGGGGGTTAGGAATGAGCAGTTCTTC. The rearrangement uses TRBV6-5 and TRBJ2-1; 9 positions match TRBD1. Germline CDR1 reads MNHEY; CDR2 reads SVGAGI. Trimming removed 5 bases from V and 7 bases from J; junction bases left unmatched: 9. The CDR3 covers 15 residues.

In its sample, this clone was seen once. The chain's CDR3 is CASSEGGQPQHF. In DNA form, the CDR3 reads TGCGCCAGCAGTGAGGGAGGACAGCCCCAGCATTTT. The chain is built from TRBV10-2 and TRBJ1-5; D remains unclear. This CDR3 is built from 12 residues. Germline assignment: CDR1 WSHSY and CDR2 SAAADI. The V end was cut by 2 bases, the J end by 7 bases, with 6 bases between.

This clone was recorded once. The rearrangement uses TRBV4-1 and TRBJ2-1; TRBD1 matches 8 bases. Trimming cost V 3 bases and J 6 bases; bases outside gene matches: 10. CDR1 is MGHRA, CDR2 YSYEKL, per germline. The CDR3 has 16 amino acids. Here the CDR3 DNA reads TGCGCCAGCAGCCATCTGGGACAGGCCCGTTTCAATGAGCAGTTCTTC. It codes for CASSHLGQARFNEQFF.

This clone was observed a single time. This chain joins TRBV2 and TRBJ2-7; 10 nucleotides align to TRBD1. The junction had 6 bases not matched to a gene; V was cut back by 9 bases and J by 4 bases. CDR3 length: 13 amino acids. Germline CDR1 and CDR2: SNHLY and FYNNEI. The CDR3 DNA reads TGTGCCAGTCATCTGGACAGGGGGTACGAGCAGTACTTC. Its translation is CASHLDRGYEQYF.

The chain carries TRBV9 and TRBJ2-2, with D possibly TRBD2 on 5 matching bases. The CDR3 length is 14 residues. Per the germline V gene, CDR1 is SGDLS and CDR2 is YYNGEE. V lost 0 bases and J lost 3, with 6 bases in between. The CDR3 sequence: CASSVAGYTGELFF. The CDR3 bases are TGTGCCAGCAGCGTAGCGGGATACACCGGGGAGCTGTTTTTT.

The CDR3 here is CASTARGVDTDTQYF. In DNA, the CDR3 is TGTGCCAGCACCGCCCGGGGGGTTGACACAGATACGCAGTATTTT. The chain couples TRBV6-5 to TRBJ2-3; 7 bases fit TRBD2. CDR1 and CDR2 from the germline V gene are MNHEY and SVGAGI. The trim removed 7 bases at V and 2 bases at J, leaving 9 bases unmatched. The CDR3 covers 15 residues.

The gene calls are TRBV9 and TRBJ1-3, with TRBD1 as a possible D gene (6 bases). Germline CDR1 and CDR2: SGDLS and YYNGEE. The CDR3 extends over 17 amino acids. Trimming removed 0 bases at V and 0 bases at J, with 13 bases between. The CDR3 DNA sequence: TGTGCCAGCAGCGTAGAACCGGGACATATCTCTGGAAACACCATATATTTT. It yields the protein CASSVEPGHISGNTIYF. Full variable domain (outside the CDR3, taken from reference TRBV9 and TRBJ1-3): DSGVTQTPKHLITATGQRVTLRCSPRSGDLSVYWYQQSLDQGLQFLIQYYNGEERAKGNILERFSAQQFPDLHSELNLSSLELGDSALYFCASSVEPGHISGNTIYFGEGSWLTVV.